This T cell receptor beta chain was recorded in a study of OX40 agonist ivuxolimab in advanced cancers. On the study more broadly: Partial responses were seen in three patients, one with hepatocellular carcinoma and two with cutaneous melanoma.

The data were produced by immunoSEQ multiplex PCR, yet TCRdb's version contains in-frame clones alone and is incomplete. This sample has some 54,000 clones, with 80% to 90% found just once. The germline CDR1 and CDR2 sequences are ENHRY and SYGVKD. Trimming took 4 bases from V and 5 from J, leaving 11 bases between them. The CDR3 has 14 residues. The rearrangement uses TRBV10-3 and TRBJ1-4; TRBD1 is a possible D gene (5 bases). Source: CD4+ or CD8+ T cells sorted from blood, taken in a trial of the OX40 agonist ivuxolimab. This sequence was found in an adult with an advanced solid tumor such as melanoma, head and neck, liver or kidney cancer. For the CDR3, the DNA is TGTGCCATCAGTGGAGAAGGGGCGAATGAAAAACTGTTTTTT. This gives the protein CAISGEGANEKLFF.